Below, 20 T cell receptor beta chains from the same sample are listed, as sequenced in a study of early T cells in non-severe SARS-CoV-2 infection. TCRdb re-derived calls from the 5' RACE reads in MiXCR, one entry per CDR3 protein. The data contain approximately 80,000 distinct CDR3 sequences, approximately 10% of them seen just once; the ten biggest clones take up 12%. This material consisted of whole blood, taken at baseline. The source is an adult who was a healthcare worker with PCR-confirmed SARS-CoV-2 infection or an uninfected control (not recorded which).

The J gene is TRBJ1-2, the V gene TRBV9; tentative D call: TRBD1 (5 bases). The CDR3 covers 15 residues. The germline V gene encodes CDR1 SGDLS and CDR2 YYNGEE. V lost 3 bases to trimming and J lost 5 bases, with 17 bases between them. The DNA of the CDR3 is TGTGCCAGCAGCGGGGGAGCCGACAGCCCGTATGGCTACACCTTC. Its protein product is CASSGGADSPYGYTF. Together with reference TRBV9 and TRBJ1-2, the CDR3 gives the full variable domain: DSGVTQTPKHLITATGQRVTLRCSPRSGDLSVYWYQQSLDQGLQFLIQYYNGEERAKGNILERFSAQQFPDLHSELNLSSLELGDSALYFCASSGGADSPYGYTFGSGTRLTVV.

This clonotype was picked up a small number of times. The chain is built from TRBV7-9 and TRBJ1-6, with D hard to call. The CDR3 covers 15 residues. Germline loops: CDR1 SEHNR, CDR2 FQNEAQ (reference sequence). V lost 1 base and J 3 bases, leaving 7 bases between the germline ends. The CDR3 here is CASSLDSLYNSPLHF. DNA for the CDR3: TGTGCCAGCAGCTTAGACAGCCTCTATAATTCACCCCTCCACTTT.

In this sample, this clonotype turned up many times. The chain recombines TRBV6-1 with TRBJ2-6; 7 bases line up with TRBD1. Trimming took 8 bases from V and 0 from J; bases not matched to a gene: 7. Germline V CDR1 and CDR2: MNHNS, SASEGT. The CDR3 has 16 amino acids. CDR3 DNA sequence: TGTGCCAGCCACAGGGGATTATTCTCTGGGGCCAACGTCCTGACTTTC. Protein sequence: CASHRGLFSGANVLTF.

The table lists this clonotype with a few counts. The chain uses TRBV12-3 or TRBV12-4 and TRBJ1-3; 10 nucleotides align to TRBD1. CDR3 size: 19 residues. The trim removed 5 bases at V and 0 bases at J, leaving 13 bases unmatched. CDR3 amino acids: CASSPFRDRGKGSGNTIYF. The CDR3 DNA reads TGTGCCAGCAGTCCCTTTAGGGACAGGGGAAAGGGCTCTGGAAACACCATATATTTT.

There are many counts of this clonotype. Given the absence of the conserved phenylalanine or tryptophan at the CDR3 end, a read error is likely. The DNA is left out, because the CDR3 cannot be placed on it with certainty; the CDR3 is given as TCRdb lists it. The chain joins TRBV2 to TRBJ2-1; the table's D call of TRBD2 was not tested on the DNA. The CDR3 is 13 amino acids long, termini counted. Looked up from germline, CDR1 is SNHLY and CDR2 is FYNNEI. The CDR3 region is CASSARPSGGAEI.

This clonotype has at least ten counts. Here the CDR3 DNA reads TGTGCCAGCAGCTTATCTCCCGGGGGGGCCCGGGAGCAGTTCTTC. It codes for CASSLSPGGAREQFF. The V and J genes are TRBV7-7 and TRBJ2-1; TRBD2 matches at 8 bases. The CDR3 runs 15 residues. Per germline, CDR1 SSHAT and CDR2 FNYEAQ (reference sequence). V trimming: 2 bases; J trimming: 10 bases; junction bases outside the gene matches: 10.

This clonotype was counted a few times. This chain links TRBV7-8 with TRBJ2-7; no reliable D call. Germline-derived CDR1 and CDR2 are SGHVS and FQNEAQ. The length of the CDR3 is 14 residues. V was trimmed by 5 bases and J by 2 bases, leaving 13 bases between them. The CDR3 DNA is TGTGCCAGCAGCATCGAAAGTTCAGCCTACGAGCAGTACTTC. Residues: CASSIESSAYEQYF.

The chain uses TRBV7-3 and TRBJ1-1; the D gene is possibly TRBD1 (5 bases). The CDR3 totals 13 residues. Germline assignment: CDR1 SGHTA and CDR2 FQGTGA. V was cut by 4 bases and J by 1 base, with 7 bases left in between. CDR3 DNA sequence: TGTGCCAGCAGCTCCGGGACGAACACTGAAGCTTTCTTT. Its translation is CASSSGTNTEAFF.

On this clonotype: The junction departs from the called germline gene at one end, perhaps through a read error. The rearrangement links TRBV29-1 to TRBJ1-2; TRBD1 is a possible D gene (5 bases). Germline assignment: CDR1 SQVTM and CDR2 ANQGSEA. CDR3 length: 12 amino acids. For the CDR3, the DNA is TGCAGCGTTGAGGAGCCCCGGGGGAACCCCCTCTTC. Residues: CSVEEPRGNPLF.

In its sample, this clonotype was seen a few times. The CDR3 coding sequence is TGTGCCAGCAGCAGGGGCTCCTACAATGAGCAGTTCTTC. It specifies CASSRGSYNEQFF. J is TRBJ2-1 and V is TRBV2; D is possibly TRBD1 (6 bases). The CDR3 consists of 13 residues. Trimming left V 6 bases short and J 0 bases short, with 6 bases between. Looked up from germline, CDR1 is SNHLY and CDR2 is FYNNEI.

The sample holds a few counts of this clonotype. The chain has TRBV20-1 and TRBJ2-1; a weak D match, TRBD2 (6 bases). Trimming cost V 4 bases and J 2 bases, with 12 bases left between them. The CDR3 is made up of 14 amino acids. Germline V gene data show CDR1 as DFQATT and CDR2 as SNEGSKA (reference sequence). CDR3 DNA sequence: TGCAGTGCTACTCGGGGGTCAGCCTACAATGAGCAGTTCTTC. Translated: CSATRGSAYNEQFF.

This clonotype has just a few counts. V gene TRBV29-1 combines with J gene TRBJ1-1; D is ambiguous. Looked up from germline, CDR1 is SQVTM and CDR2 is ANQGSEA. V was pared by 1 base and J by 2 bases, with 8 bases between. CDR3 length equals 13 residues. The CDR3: CSVEGLPNTEAFF. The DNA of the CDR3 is TGCAGCGTTGAAGGGTTACCAAACACTGAAGCTTTCTTT.

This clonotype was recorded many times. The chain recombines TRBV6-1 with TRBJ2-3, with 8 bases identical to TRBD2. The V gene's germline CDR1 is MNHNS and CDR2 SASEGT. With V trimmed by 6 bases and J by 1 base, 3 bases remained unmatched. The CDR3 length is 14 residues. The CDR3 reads CASSPTSGTDTQYF. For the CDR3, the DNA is TGTGCCAGCAGCCCGACTAGCGGCACAGATACGCAGTATTTT.

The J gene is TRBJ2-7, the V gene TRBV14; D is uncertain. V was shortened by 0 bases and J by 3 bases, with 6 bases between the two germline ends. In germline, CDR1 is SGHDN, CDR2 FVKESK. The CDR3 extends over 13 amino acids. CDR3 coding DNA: TGTGCCAGCAGCCAAGATCTAAACTACGAGCAGTACTTC. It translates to CASSQDLNYEQYF. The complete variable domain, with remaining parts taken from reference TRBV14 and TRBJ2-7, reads EAGVTQFPSHSVIEKGQTVTLRCDPISGHDNLYWYRRVMGKEIKFLLHFVKESKQDESGMPNNRFLAERTGGTYSTLKVQPAELEDSGVYFCASSQDLNYEQYFGPGTRLTVT.

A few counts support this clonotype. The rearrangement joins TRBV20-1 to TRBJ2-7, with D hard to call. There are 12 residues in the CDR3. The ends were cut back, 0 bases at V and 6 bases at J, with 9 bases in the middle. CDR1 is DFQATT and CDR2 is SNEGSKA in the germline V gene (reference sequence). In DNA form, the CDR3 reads TGCAGTGCTAGAGATATGAAGTTCGAGCAGTACTTC. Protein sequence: CSARDMKFEQYF.

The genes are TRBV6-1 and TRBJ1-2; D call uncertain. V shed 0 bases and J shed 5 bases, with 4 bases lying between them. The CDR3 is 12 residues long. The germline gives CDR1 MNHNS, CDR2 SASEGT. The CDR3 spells CASSEAQYGYTF. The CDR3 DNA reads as TGTGCCAGCAGTGAAGCACAGTATGGCTACACCTTC.

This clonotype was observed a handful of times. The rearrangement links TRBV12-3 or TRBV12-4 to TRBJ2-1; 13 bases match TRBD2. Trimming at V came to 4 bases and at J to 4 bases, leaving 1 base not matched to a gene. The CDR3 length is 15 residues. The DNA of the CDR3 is TGTGCCAGCAGTTGGGGACTAGCGGGGTACAATGAGCAGTTCTTC. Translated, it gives CASSWGLAGYNEQFF.

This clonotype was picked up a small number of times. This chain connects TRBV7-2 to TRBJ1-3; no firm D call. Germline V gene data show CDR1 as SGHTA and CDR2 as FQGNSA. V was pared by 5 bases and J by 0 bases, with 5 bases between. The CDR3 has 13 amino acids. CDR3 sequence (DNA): TGTGCCAGCAGCCCTCTCTCTGGAAACACCATATATTTT. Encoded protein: CASSPLSGNTIYF.

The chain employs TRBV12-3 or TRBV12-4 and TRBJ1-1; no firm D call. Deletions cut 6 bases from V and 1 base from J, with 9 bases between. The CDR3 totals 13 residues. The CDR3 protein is CASRTTQNTEAFF. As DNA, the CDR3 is TGTGCCAGCAGAACGACACAGAACACTGAAGCTTTCTTT.

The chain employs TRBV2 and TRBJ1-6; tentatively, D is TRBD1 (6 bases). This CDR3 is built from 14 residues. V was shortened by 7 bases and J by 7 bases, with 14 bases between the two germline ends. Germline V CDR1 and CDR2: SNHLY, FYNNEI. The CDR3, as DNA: TGTGCCAGCACGTCGCAGGGGAGCAATTCACCCCTCCACTTT. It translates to CASTSQGSNSPLHF.